This T cell receptor (beta chain) stems from a study of blood T cell repertoires in COVID-19 (dated by TCRdb to about 2020). Context from the whole study: Samples from collaborators originated in the United States, Italy and Spain and spanned both the acute and convalescent phases of COVID-19. The material from the prospective study consisted of cDNA or gDNA derived from T cells, B-cell-depleted T cells, or PBMCs. The dataset comprised deeply sampled blood TCRbeta repertoires from subjects exposed to, actively infected with, or recovered from COVID-19. A freely available public database, intended as a resource for researchers studying the immune response to SARS-CoV-2, is where the repertoires were released. The samples were drawn from the first 160 participants of the ongoing ImmuneRACE study and from roughly 1,300 subjects provided by 6 global collaborators. The sample metadata nearly always contained a de-identified subject ID, COVID-19 status, age in years and sex. Where available, HLA class I and class II types were taken from metadata supplied by the sample provider and were not determined by assay-based typing. Paper-wide results and their limitations: How much clinical and demographic metadata was included differed by source and by participant, and the metadata was provided uncurated.

The sample holds one count of this clone. Its antigen is still unknown. Within one base of it there is no much larger clone, and no base qualities were kept. For this chain, trimming is 6 bases at the V end and 9 bases at the J end, and the number of junction bases without a gene match is 4. Sequences SQVTM (CDR1) and ANQGSEA (CDR2) are obtained from the germline V gene. The CDR3 contains 10 residues, cysteine and phenylalanine counted. The read is trimmed to its CDR3 DNA, 30 bases read in frame from base 1. TCRbeta CDR3 regions were amplified from genomic DNA by means of the immunoSEQ Assay, a bias-controlled multiplex PCR. In the authors' own workflow: Nucleated cell counts per sample were estimated from amplification of reference gene primers within the assay. To quantify the absolute abundance of each unique TCRbeta CDR3 rearrangement, sequence reads were collapsed and filtered. For each sample, productive Simpson clonality was calculated by taking the square root of Simpson's diversity index across productive rearrangements. In its TCRdb copy, this immuneACCESS table keeps in-frame sequences only and misses some clones. Where compared with another copy, unresolved V genes explain less than half of these, and the others have no known cause. V, J and clone size are those of that table, while D and trimming were read from the DNA. A total of 130,000 or so clones appear in this sample, approximately 86% of them only once. The ten biggest clones cover around 16% of the sample.

Another Seattle source contributed samples from volunteer blood donors who had recovered from COVID-19. Whole blood was collected in K2EDTA tubes by collaborating institutions according to the institutions' own protocols. For TCRbeta analysis, collaborator samples were shipped as frozen whole blood, as isolated PBMCs, or as DNA extracted from either sample type. This receptor was identified in a woman aged 45-60 years who had recovered from COVID-19. The rearrangement combines TRBV29-1 with TRBJ2-7, with 8 central nucleotides matching TRBD2. Sequencing input: peripheral blood. The sequence in DNA is TGCAGCGTCCGGGAGGGGGGGCAGTACTTC. Its protein is CSVREGGQYF.